Listed below are T cell receptor beta chains from one sample, sequenced in a study of response to subunit inactivated influenza vaccine. TCRdb called the RT-PCR reads again in MiXCR, with one record for every CDR3 protein. There are 500,000 to 550,000 distinct CDR3 sequences in the sample; around 21% occur only once, and 2.5% to 3% lies in the top ten. Another study also made use of these data, one on T cells expressing NK-cell markers.

The starting material was CD4+ T cells sorted from PBMCs, obtained 11 to 12 days after vaccination. The receptors were sampled from a man aged 45-60 years who received an inactivated influenza vaccine. Both conserved end residues are part of each CDR3. Expanded clones are given a class, and other clones once, few, many or no size at all.

clone size: many; V gene: TRBV20-1; J gene: TRBJ2-1; CDR3 protein: CSARSVTGGYDEQFF
clone size: .; V gene: TRBV20-1; J gene: TRBJ1-1; CDR3 protein: CSAKKDSLEAFF
clone size: few; V gene: TRBV20-1; J gene: TRBJ2-5; CDR3 protein: CSARTQLGLETQYF
clone size: .; V gene: TRBV15; J gene: TRBJ2-2; CDR3 protein: CATSRDLDAPGELFF
clone size: .; V gene: TRBV15; J gene: TRBJ2-3; CDR3 protein: CATSRDGAGRPDTQYF
clone size: many; V gene: TRBV6-2/TRBV6-3; J gene: TRBJ2-1; CDR3 protein: CASSYLASGYNEQFF
clone size: .; V gene: TRBV13; J gene: TRBJ1-2; CDR3 protein: CASSYGQGFNYGYTF
clone size: .; V gene: TRBV5-1; J gene: TRBJ2-1; CDR3 protein: CASSDRDVNNEQFF
clone size: .; V gene: TRBV5-1; J gene: TRBJ2-7; CDR3 protein: CASSARGSRYEQYF
clone size: .; V gene: TRBV7-9; J gene: TRBJ1-1; CDR3 protein: CASSLGQGDEAFF
clone size: .; V gene: TRBV6-2/TRBV6-3; J gene: TRBJ2-7; CDR3 protein: CASRGGLAGKSSYEQYF
clone size: .; V gene: TRBV7-8; J gene: TRBJ2-7; CDR3 protein: CASSLLKGAGPSYEQYF
clone size: many; V gene: TRBV20-1; J gene: TRBJ2-3; CDR3 protein: CSGNSGMTDTQYF
clone size: few; V gene: TRBV3-1; J gene: TRBJ2-1; CDR3 protein: CASSQLAGRGNEQFF
clone size: .; V gene: TRBV28; J gene: TRBJ1-2; CDR3 protein: CASSLHGQGGGFYGYTF
clone size: .; V gene: TRBV18; J gene: TRBJ2-7; CDR3 protein: CASSLGTGRASSYEQYF
clone size: few; V gene: TRBV20-1; J gene: TRBJ2-7; CDR3 protein: CSARVPGPAYEQYF
clone size: .; V gene: TRBV15; J gene: TRBJ2-5; CDR3 protein: CATSRGNTGGRQETQYF
clone size: few; V gene: TRBV7-3; J gene: TRBJ2-7; CDR3 protein: CASSLTDRDHEQYF
clone size: many; V gene: TRBV10-3; J gene: TRBJ2-7; CDR3 protein: CAISESSRGRYEQYF
clone size: once; V gene: TRBV7-2; J gene: TRBJ1-2; CDR3 protein: CASSLPLYYGYTF
clone size: few; V gene: TRBV5-5; J gene: TRBJ2-3; CDR3 protein: CASSLGWGAGTDTQYF
clone size: few; V gene: TRBV10-3; J gene: TRBJ1-2; CDR3 protein: CAISQNRGRKGYTF
clone size: .; V gene: TRBV3-1; J gene: TRBJ2-7; CDR3 protein: CASSQGGTGYEQYF
clone size: few; V gene: TRBV12-3/TRBV12-4; J gene: TRBJ2-5; CDR3 protein: CASSQGAPETQYF
clone size: .; V gene: TRBV12-3/TRBV12-4; J gene: TRBJ1-5; CDR3 protein: CASSSAGNQPQHF
clone size: .; V gene: TRBV10-3; J gene: TRBJ2-1; CDR3 protein: CAISESRQGKDNEQFF
clone size: .; V gene: TRBV3-1; J gene: TRBJ2-1; CDR3 protein: CASSQGAGYGYEQFF
clone size: once; V gene: TRBV5-5; J gene: TRBJ2-5; CDR3 protein: CASGNRAKQETQYF
clone size: .; V gene: TRBV15; J gene: TRBJ1-2; CDR3 protein: CATNDRVVDTF
clone size: .; V gene: TRBV6-2/TRBV6-3; J gene: TRBJ2-1; CDR3 protein: CASSYLPGAVGSYNEQFF
clone size: .; V gene: TRBV12-3/TRBV12-4; J gene: TRBJ2-4; CDR3 protein: CASSLALWLRAPLAKNIQYF
clone size: few; V gene: TRBV9; J gene: TRBJ2-2; CDR3 protein: CASSPRAGPLTTGELFF
clone size: .; V gene: TRBV4-3; J gene: TRBJ2-1; CDR3 protein: CASSQLGTSGRYNEQFF
clone size: few; V gene: TRBV7-8; J gene: TRBJ2-1; CDR3 protein: CASSARTGNEQFF
clone size: .; V gene: TRBV5-1; J gene: TRBJ1-2; CDR3 protein: CASSLTFGAEYYGYTF
clone size: few; V gene: TRBV5-1; J gene: TRBJ1-1; CDR3 protein: CASSLPQGDFPEAFF
clone size: many; V gene: TRBV5-1; J gene: TRBJ2-7; CDR3 protein: CASSLRQASYEQYF
clone size: many; V gene: TRBV14; J gene: TRBJ2-4; CDR3 protein: CASSQGWLGGIQYF
clone size: .; V gene: TRBV29-1; J gene: TRBJ1-1; CDR3 protein: CSVVQGTAEAFF
clone size: few; V gene: TRBV7-6; J gene: TRBJ1-4; CDR3 protein: CASSLPREKLFF
clone size: few; V gene: TRBV24-1; J gene: TRBJ2-2; CDR3 protein: CATSEMGTGELFF
clone size: .; V gene: TRBV12-3/TRBV12-4; J gene: TRBJ2-1; CDR3 protein: CASSRQGAPYNEQFF
clone size: few; V gene: TRBV7-2; J gene: TRBJ2-7; CDR3 protein: CASRSGTGMYEQYF
clone size: few; V gene: TRBV5-5; J gene: TRBJ2-5; CDR3 protein: CASSPHTSVQETQYF
clone size: .; V gene: TRBV5-1; J gene: TRBJ2-3; CDR3 protein: CASSLEGARDTQYF
clone size: few; V gene: TRBV9; J gene: TRBJ2-2; CDR3 protein: CASSVAPTGNTGELFF
clone size: few; V gene: TRBV7-8; J gene: TRBJ1-1; CDR3 protein: CASSSTPQGNTEAFF
clone size: few; V gene: TRBV5-1; J gene: TRBJ2-7; CDR3 protein: CASSLGPREGEQYF
clone size: .; V gene: TRBV20-1; J gene: TRBJ2-5; CDR3 protein: CSATRDTQGETQYF
clone size: few; V gene: TRBV7-8; J gene: TRBJ2-7; CDR3 protein: CASSLARREVQYF
clone size: .; V gene: TRBV3-1; J gene: TRBJ1-1; CDR3 protein: CASSQDWGAAAGAFF
clone size: .; V gene: TRBV6-5; J gene: TRBJ1-1; CDR3 protein: CASSYMTGNTEAFF
clone size: few; V gene: TRBV12-3/TRBV12-4; J gene: TRBJ2-6; CDR3 protein: CASSPAVQGVLTF
clone size: few; V gene: TRBV5-1; J gene: TRBJ2-7; CDR3 protein: CASSIKGEQYF